This record looks at one T cell receptor beta chain sequence and its context. Antigen specificity is unknown. The data originate from a study of blood T cells in healthy people across ages. Findings and limits, study-wide: Per million T cells, the diversity of TCR beta decreased roughly linearly as age advanced.

A second PCR of roughly 6 to 12 cycles used a sample-barcoded 5' primer and a J-beta primer mix. There were at least 3 million CDR3-containing paired-end reads obtained from each sample. TCRdb fed the 5' RACE reads into MiXCR, producing one record per CDR3 protein. This table holds 1,800,000 or so distinct CDR3 sequences, approximately 40% found once. CDR1 and CDR2 (germline): SGHTA, FQGNSA. V lost 4 bases to trimming and J lost 5 bases; unmatched junction nucleotides: 3. This CDR3 contains 14 residues. The chain couples TRBV7-2 to TRBJ2-4; the match to TRBD1 covers 9 bases. Sequencing was performed on blood. The sequence came from a human donor in good health. The DNA of the CDR3 is TGTGCCAGCAGCTCTACAGGGGGCGAAAACATTCAGTACTTC. This sequence encodes CASSSTGGENIQYF.